This entry lists 12 T cell receptor beta chains sequenced from one sample in a study of graft-versus-host responses after intestinal transplantation. For these receptors, no antigen is known. Method: immunoSEQ multiplex PCR; TCRdb's copy keeps in-frame clones and lacks some. In the table there are around 45,000 clones, 92% of which are singletons. The material sequenced was unstimulated CD4+ T cells sorted from spleen or lymph node cells, taken before transplant. The receptors shown here come from a human donor who was the organ donor for an intestinal transplant.

The chain uses TRBV9 and TRBJ2-1, with D possibly called TRBD1 or TRBD2 (5 bases each). Germline V gene data show CDR1 as SGDLS and CDR2 as YYNGEE. This CDR3 region has 16 residues. V gave up 0 bases and J gave up 0 bases, with 10 bases separating them. This CDR3 is CASSVVGTSSYNEQFF. In DNA, the CDR3 is TGTGCCAGCAGCGTAGTGGGGACGAGCTCCTACAATGAGCAGTTCTTC.

The rearrangement links TRBV28 to TRBJ2-1; 15 bases line up with TRBD2. Germline loops: CDR1 MDHEN, CDR2 SYDVKM. V lost 0 bases to trimming and J lost 8 bases; unmatched junction nucleotides: 2. The CDR3 covers 16 residues. DNA of the CDR3: TGTGCCAGCAGTTTATGGGGACTAGCGGGAGGTTATGAGCAGTTCTTC. It is translated as CASSLWGLAGGYEQFF. Using reference TRBV28 and TRBJ2-1 for the parts outside the CDR3, the full variable domain is DVKVTQSSRYLVKRTGEKVFLECVQDMDHENMFWYRQDPGLGLRLIYFSYDVKMKEKGDIPEGYSVSREKKERFSLILESASTNQTSMYLCASSLWGLAGGYEQFFGPGTRLTVL.

The chain employs TRBV6-5 and TRBJ1-5, with 9 bases fitting TRBD1. The V and J ends lost 5 bases and 5 bases, in that order; junction bases with no gene match: 1. The CDR3 totals 13 residues. The V gene's germline CDR1 is MNHEY and CDR2 SVGAGI. CDR3 residues: CASSDRGYQPQHF. The CDR3 bases are TGTGCCAGCAGTGACAGGGGGTATCAGCCCCAGCATTTT.

The chain is built from TRBV5-1 and TRBJ1-3; 9 bases line up with TRBD1. After removal of 4 bases from V and 4 bases from J, the junction contained 6 bases not matched to a gene. Looked up from germline, CDR1 is SGHRS and CDR2 is YFSETQ. The CDR3 sequence is 15 residues long. This chain's CDR3 is CASSPDRGSGNTIYF. CDR3 nucleotides: TGCGCCAGCAGCCCGGACAGGGGATCCGGAAACACCATATATTTT.

The rearrangement links TRBV7-9 to TRBJ1-4, with D maybe TRBD1 (6 bases). Trimming left V 1 base short and J 4 bases short, with 7 bases between. CDR3 size: 14 residues. Germline V gene sequence: CDR1 SEHNR, CDR2 FQNEAQ (reference sequence). CDR3 bases: TGTGCCAGCAGCTTAGGGACAGTTAATGAAAAACTGTTTTTT. It encodes CASSLGTVNEKLFF.

J is TRBJ2-1 and V is TRBV7-6; 13 bases fit TRBD2. The CDR3 runs to 16 residues. Germline lookup yields CDR1 SGHVS and CDR2 FNYEAQ. With V trimmed by 2 bases and J by 9 bases, 7 bases remained unmatched. The CDR3, as DNA: TGTGCCAGCAGCTTAACCCACAGGACTAGCGGGAGTGAGCAGTTCTTC. Translation gives CASSLTHRTSGSEQFF.

This chain's CDR3 is CASKDGGTDTQYF. CDR3 bases: TGTGCCAGCAAGGATGGAGGCACAGATACGCAGTATTTT. The rearrangement uses TRBV6-1 and TRBJ2-3, with unresolved D. The V and J ends lost 7 bases and 1 base respectively, with 9 bases between them. Germline V gives CDR1 MNHNS, CDR2 SASEGT. The CDR3 covers 13 residues.

The rearrangement links TRBV4-2 to TRBJ2-3; D may correspond to TRBD1 or TRBD2 (5 bases each). Trimming left V 1 base short and J 1 base short, with 6 bases between. In germline, CDR1 is LGHNA, CDR2 YNFKEQ. The CDR3 runs to 14 residues. This CDR3 reads CASSQGGGTDTQYF. The CDR3 DNA is TGTGCCAGCAGCCAAGGAGGGGGCACAGATACGCAGTATTTT.

The genes are TRBV4-1 and TRBJ2-3; 9 bases fit TRBD1. The V gene end was trimmed by 4 bases and the J gene end by 4 bases; junction bases not matched to a gene: 9. From germline, CDR1 is MGHRA and CDR2 YSYEKL. The CDR3 consists of 16 residues. CDR3: CASSPTGTGKADTQYF. The CDR3 DNA follows: TGCGCCAGCAGCCCGACCGGGACAGGGAAAGCAGATACGCAGTATTTT.

The V and J genes are TRBV6-1 and TRBJ2-3; 10 bases match TRBD2. The trim removed 6 bases at V and 1 base at J, leaving 1 base unmatched. The CDR3 sequence is 14 residues long. Germline lookup yields CDR1 MNHNS and CDR2 SASEGT. CDR3 residues: CASSGTSGTDTQYF. The CDR3 nucleotides read TGTGCCAGCAGCGGGACTAGCGGCACAGATACGCAGTATTTT.

The V and J genes are TRBV28 and TRBJ1-2, with D unclear. Germline V lookup: CDR1 MDHEN, CDR2 SYDVKM. Trimming removed 10 bases from V and 1 base from J, with 7 bases in between. This CDR3 has 11 residues. CDR3 sequence: CATYNNYGYTF. CDR3 in DNA: TGTGCCACCTACAATAACTATGGCTACACCTTC.

This clone was recorded a few times. V and J are TRBV5-4 and TRBJ2-3, with D unclear. Trimming shortened V by 4 bases and J by 2 bases, and 2 bases separated the two germline ends. From germline, CDR1 is SGHNT and CDR2 YYREEE (reference sequence). This CDR3 is built from 11 residues. In DNA, the CDR3 is TGTGCCAGCAGCCTCACAGATACGCAGTATTTT. It yields the protein CASSLTDTQYF.